This is a list of T cell receptor beta chains from one sample in a study of T cells in Graves' hyperthyroidism and ophthalmopathy. Using its own MiXCR run on the multiplex PCR reads, TCRdb lists one record per CDR3 protein. Of approximately 600,000 distinct CDR3 sequences in the sample, 14% to 15% were seen once. Sequenced input: blood. The receptor set was obtained from a woman aged 40-49 years with Graves' ophthalmopathy. The CDR3 runs from the conserved cysteine through the conserved F or W. D genes are given only for firm matches. The size field is filled for only some rows; it gives once, few, many or a size class.

>TRBD2|many|TRBV25-1|TRBJ2-7
TGTGCCAGCATGAGGGGAGGGTACTACGAGCAGTACTTT
CASMRGGYYEQYF
>NA|few|TRBV27|TRBJ2-2
TGTGCCAGCAGTGCCAGACAGAACACCGGGGAGCTGTTTTTT
CASSARQNTGELFF
>NA|NA|TRBV20-1|TRBJ2-7
TGCAGTGCTAGGGGCGAAGTCGGCTACGAGCAGTACTTC
CSARGEVGYEQYF
>NA|few|TRBV12-3/TRBV12-4|TRBJ1-1
TGTGCCAGCAGTGCCCTCGGAGTAAACACTGAAGCTTTCTTT
CASSALGVNTEAFF
>TRBD1|NA|TRBV5-1|TRBJ2-3
TGCGCCAGCAAGGGGGCCCAAAACACAGATACGCAGTATTTT
CASKGAQNTDTQYF
>NA|many|TRBV2|TRBJ2-7
TGTGCCAGCCACCCTTCGGGACGCGAGCAGTACTTC
CASHPSGREQYF
>NA|few|TRBV20-1|TRBJ1-1
TGCAGTGCTAGAGTTTTCGGGAACACTGAAGCTTTCTTT
CSARVFGNTEAFF
>NA|many|TRBV11-2|TRBJ1-2
TGTGCCAGCGGGGGGTTAGGGCTTGGCTACACCTTC
CASGGLGLGYTF
>TRBD2|many|TRBV13|TRBJ2-5
TGTGCCAGCAGCAAACTAGCGGGAGACCTCCAAGAGACCCAGTACTTC
CASSKLAGDLQETQYF
>NA|many|TRBV28|TRBJ1-3
TGTGCCAGCAGGGGGGACTCTGGAAACACCATATATTTT
CASRGDSGNTIYF
>NA|many|TRBV11-2|TRBJ1-1
TGTGCCAGCAGCTTGCTTGTCGGGCTGAACACTGAAGCTTTCTTT
CASSLLVGLNTEAFF
>NA|few|TRBV6-2/TRBV6-3|TRBJ1-2
TGTGCCAGCAGTAATCAACAGGGTGGCTACACCTTC
CASSNQQGGYTF
>TRBD1|many|TRBV20-1|TRBJ2-5
TGCAGTGCTAGGTACAGGGGCCCTCTTGAGACCCAGTACTTC
CSARYRGPLETQYF
>TRBD2|many|TRBV20-1|TRBJ2-5
TGCAGTGCTACCACTAGCGGGAGTTATGAGACCCAGTACTTC
CSATTSGSYETQYF
>NA|many|TRBV7-8|TRBJ2-5
TGTGCCAGCAGCCCCTACCTAGTCAGGGAGACCCAGTACTTC
CASSPYLVRETQYF
>NA|NA|TRBV19|TRBJ2-5
TGTGCCGCAGGGGGGATGGAGACCCAGTACTTC
CAAGGMETQYF
>NA|NA|TRBV7-9|TRBJ2-5
TGTGCCAGCAGCTTAATTTTGGGGGAAGAGACCCAGTACTTC
CASSLILGEETQYF
>TRBD1|many|TRBV20-1|TRBJ1-1
TGCAGTGCGCCACGACAGGGGGGCACTGAAGCTTTCTTT
CSAPRQGGTEAFF
>NA|few|TRBV6-1|TRBJ1-5
TGTGCCAGCACCCATGACCGGGAACGAAATCAGCCCCAGCATTTT
CASTHDRERNQPQHF
>NA|many|TRBV7-9|TRBJ1-2
TGTGCCAGCAGTCTGTCCCAGGGAGGGAATGGCTACACCTTC
CASSLSQGGNGYTF
>NA|many|TRBV6-5|TRBJ2-5
TGTGCCAGCAGTTACTCGGGAATAGCGGTTAAGGGAGAGACCCAGTACTTC
CASSYSGIAVKGETQYF
>NA|NA|TRBV28|TRBJ1-5
TGTGCCAGCAGTTACGGCAGGGTGTATAGCAATCAGCCCCAGCATTTT
CASSYGRVYSNQPQHF
>NA|many|TRBV6-1|TRBJ2-5
TGTGCCGGGGGGGCTCGAGGAGAGACCCAGTACTTC
CAGGARGETQYF